Below are 10 T cell receptor beta chains sequenced from a single sample in a study of radiation and T cells in renal cell carcinoma. The sample's time point: blood 2 weeks post-SBRT. Treatment indicated: 15 Gy SBRT to primary tumor, nephrectomy 4 weeks later. TCRdb's copy holds only in-frame clones and misses some; the assay was immunoSEQ multiplex PCR. The data show roughly 130,000 clones, over 75% seen once. The specimen was blood, collected from a patient whose treatment included radiotherapy and nephrectomy. The receptors shown here come from an older woman with renal cell carcinoma.

The chain combines TRBV18 with TRBJ1-2; D is possibly TRBD1 (6 bases). The CDR3 spans 16 residues. CDR1 is KGHSH and CDR2 is LQKENI in the germline V gene. V gave up 3 bases and J gave up 0 bases, with 14 bases separating them. Here the CDR3 DNA reads TGTGCCAGCTCACCCTTACAGGGATTAGCTAACTATGGCTACACCTTC. Amino acid sequence: CASSPLQGLANYGYTF.

This clone was seen just once. The J gene is TRBJ2-2, the V gene TRBV5-6, with D perhaps matching TRBD2 (6 bases). The germline gives CDR1 SGHDT, CDR2 YYEEEE. The CDR3 contains 12 residues. Trimming took off 0 bases at V and 13 bases at J, with 10 bases between the two ends. The CDR3 protein is CASSLGLEGLFF. The CDR3 nucleotides are TGTGCCAGCAGCTTGGGACTAGAAGGGCTGTTTTTT. The whole variable domain, remainder taken from reference TRBV5-6 and TRBJ2-2, is DAGVTQSPTHLIKTRGQQVTLRCSPKSGHDTVSWYQQALGQGPQFIFQYYEEEERQRGNFPDRFSGHQFPNYSSELNVNALLLGDSALYLCASSLGLEGLFFGEGSRLTVL.

As to this clone: An end of the junction differs from the germline gene, which may be a read error. V gene TRBV7-7 combines with J gene TRBJ2-5, with TRBD2 identical over 8 bases. CDR1 and CDR2 (germline): SSHAT, FNYEAQ (reference sequence). This CDR3 comprises 16 residues. This chain's CDR3 is CASSLGWTSLGETQYF. CDR3 bases: TGTGCTAGCAGCTTAGGATGGACTAGCTTGGGAGAGACCCAGTACTTC.

This clone was seen only once. This chain uses TRBV7-2 with TRBJ2-3; D is tentatively TRBD1 or TRBD2 (5 bases each). Germline CDR1 and CDR2: SGHTA and FQGNSA. This CDR3 is 13 amino acids long. The V and J ends lost 3 bases and 4 bases respectively, with 8 bases between them. CDR3 amino acids: CASSFTGPDTQYF. The CDR3 region has the DNA TGTGCCAGCAGCTTCACGGGGCCAGATACGCAGTATTTT.

This clone occurred once. The J gene is TRBJ2-7, the V gene TRBV27; TRBD1 matches 8 bases. The junction had 7 bases not matched to a gene; V was cut back by 2 bases and J by 4 bases. The CDR3 covers 15 residues. Germline assignment: CDR1 MNHEY and CDR2 SMNVEV (reference sequence). The CDR3 loop is CASSLRRQGPYEQYF. DNA for the CDR3: TGTGCCAGCAGTTTACGCCGACAGGGGCCATACGAGCAGTACTTC.

The CDR3 coding sequence is TGTGCCAGCAGTTTCGGGACAGGGGGTGGCGAGCAGTACTTC. Translating it yields CASSFGTGGGEQYF. The chain employs TRBV27 and TRBJ2-7, with 11 bases aligning to TRBD1. In germline, CDR1 is MNHEY, CDR2 SMNVEV (reference sequence). V gave up 3 bases and J gave up 6 bases; unmatched junction bases: 4. The length of the CDR3 is 14 residues.

The V and J genes are TRBV6-1 and TRBJ2-7; tentative D call: TRBD1 (5 bases). Germline V CDR1 and CDR2: MNHNS, SASEGT. V dropped 3 bases and J dropped 3 bases, with 9 bases sitting between them. There are 13 residues in the CDR3. CDR3 residues: CASSDQGGYEQYF. CDR3 bases: TGTGCCAGCAGTGACCAGGGCGGCTACGAGCAGTACTTC.

CDR3 amino acids: CASSLGIHYNEQFF. In DNA, the CDR3 is TGTGCCAGCAGCTTAGGGATTCACTACAATGAGCAGTTCTTC. This chain links TRBV7-2 with TRBJ2-1, with D uncertain. This CDR3 spans 14 amino acids. Germline CDR1 is SGHTA and CDR2 is FQGNSA. Trimming pared 1 base from V and 3 bases from J, leaving 7 bases between.

This clone was seen once. The chain employs TRBV27 and TRBJ2-5; 7 bases map to TRBD1. Germline-derived CDR1 and CDR2 are MNHEY and SMNVEV (reference sequence). Trimming at V came to 2 bases and at J to 5 bases, leaving 14 bases not matched to a gene. The CDR3 runs 17 residues. CDR3 nucleotide sequence: TGTGCCAGCAGTTTAAACCTCCCGAAAGGGGGACAGGAGACCCAGTACTTC. This sequence encodes CASSLNLPKGGQETQYF.

This clone showed up just once. This sequence joins TRBV4-3 and TRBJ2-7; 11 bases match TRBD2. The length of the CDR3 is 16 residues. Germline V lookup: CDR1 LGHNA, CDR2 YSLEER. The ends lost 7 bases at V and 0 bases at J; junction bases unmatched: 8. CDR3 coding DNA: TGCGCCAGCACTCAGGGACTAGCGGATTACTCCTACGAGCAGTACTTC. Amino acid sequence: CASTQGLADYSYEQYF.